The 28 T cell receptor beta chains presented below share a single source sample, sequenced in a study of T cell responses to AZD1222 COVID-19 vaccine. The assay was immunoSEQ multiplex PCR, and TCRdb's table has in-frame clones only and misses some. The sample yields about 94,000 clones, around 84% seen once. The sample here was peripheral blood, taken 28 days after the second AZD1222 dose. The origin of the receptors is an adult who received the AZD1222 COVID-19 vaccine.

V gene TRBV5-1 combines with J gene TRBJ2-3; D gene unclear. Germline CDR1 and CDR2: SGHRS and YFSETQ. V lost 0 bases and J lost 2, with 10 bases in between. The CDR3 runs to 15 residues. The CDR3 spells CASSLAVADTDTQYF. In nucleotides, the CDR3 is TGCGCCAGCAGCTTGGCGGTGGCAGACACAGATACGCAGTATTTT.

V gene TRBV28 combines with J gene TRBJ1-5; no reliable D call. Trimming shortened V by 5 bases and J by 1 base, and 15 bases separated the two germline ends. The CDR3 totals 16 residues. Germline assignment: CDR1 MDHEN and CDR2 SYDVKM. The CDR3 is CASSRAADFSNQPQHF. In DNA form, the CDR3 reads TGTGCCAGCAGTAGGGCGGCCGACTTCAGCAATCAGCCCCAGCATTTT.

The chain has TRBV6-5 and TRBJ2-6; D ambiguous. V lost 0 bases and J lost 3, with 0 bases in between. Per germline, CDR1 MNHEY and CDR2 SVGAGI. The CDR3 has 13 amino acids. CDR3 nucleotide sequence: TGTGCCAGCAGTTACTCTGGGGCCAACGTCCTGACTTTC. It translates to CASSYSGANVLTF.

This clone was observed a handful of times. The chain carries TRBV5-8 and TRBJ2-2; D is perhaps TRBD1 (6 bases). V gave up 4 bases and J gave up 5 bases, with 18 bases separating them. Germline values: CDR1 SGHTS, CDR2 YDEGEE. There are 16 residues in the CDR3. CDR3 loop: CASSPPRAGETGELFF. CDR3 in DNA: TGTGCCAGCAGCCCCCCCAGGGCAGGGGAAACCGGGGAGCTGTTTTTT.

This chain connects TRBV2 to TRBJ2-4; D is undetermined. The ends were cut back, 2 bases at V and 0 bases at J, with 5 bases in the middle. Germline V lookup: CDR1 SNHLY, CDR2 FYNNEI. The CDR3 is made up of 14 amino acids. The DNA of the CDR3 is TGTGCCAGCAGTGAAAGTCTAGCCAAAAACATTCAGTACTTC. Translated, it gives CASSESLAKNIQYF.

This chain links TRBV5-1 with TRBJ1-1; 7 nucleotides agree with TRBD1. The J segment lost 1 base and the V segment lost 0 bases, leaving 6 bases of the junction unmatched. The CDR3 sequence is 16 residues long. Germline lookup yields CDR1 SGHRS and CDR2 YFSETQ. The CDR3, as DNA: TGCGCCAGCAGCTTGGGAGTGGACAGGAGGAACACTGAAGCTTTCTTT. Translation gives CASSLGVDRRNTEAFF.

This rearrangement joins TRBV19 to TRBJ1-4; a possible D gene is TRBD1 (5 bases). CDR3 size: 14 residues. Germline V gene sequence: CDR1 LNHDA, CDR2 SQIVND (reference sequence). Trimming took off 3 bases at V and 8 bases at J, with 13 bases between the two ends. The CDR3 here is CASSIMGLEEKLFF. CDR3 DNA: TGTGCCAGTAGTATCATGGGGCTGGAAGAAAAACTGTTTTTT.

The rearrangement uses TRBV11-3 and TRBJ2-1, with TRBD2 as a possible D gene (5 bases). Germline V gene sequence: CDR1 SGHNT, CDR2 YENEEA. Deletions cut 5 bases from V and 9 bases from J, with 14 bases between. The CDR3 spans 13 residues. The CDR3: CASSILEGGEQFF. CDR3 nucleotide sequence: TGTGCCAGCAGCATTCTTGAGGGTGGTGAGCAGTTCTTC.

This rearrangement joins TRBV5-4 to TRBJ2-2; 11 positions agree with TRBD2. The ends lost 4 bases at V and 7 bases at J; junction bases unmatched: 9. Germline V gene data show CDR1 as SGHNT and CDR2 as YYREEE (reference sequence). The CDR3 consists of 16 residues. The CDR3 protein is CASSAGVSGRVGELFF. The CDR3, as DNA: TGTGCCAGCAGCGCCGGCGTTAGCGGGAGGGTCGGGGAGCTGTTTTTT.

The V gene is TRBV11-2, the J gene TRBJ2-3, with no clear D. Germline CDR1 is SGHAT and CDR2 is FQNNGV. V shed 4 bases and J shed 2 bases, with 10 bases lying between them. This CDR3 has 14 amino acids. CDR3 sequence reads: CASSSGPYTDTQYF. CDR3 bases: TGTGCCAGCAGCTCCGGCCCCTACACAGATACGCAGTATTTT.

The V call is TRBV4-1, the J call TRBJ2-1; tentative D call: TRBD1 (5 bases). The length of the CDR3 is 16 residues. Germline assignment: CDR1 MGHRA and CDR2 YSYEKL. V was trimmed by 0 bases and J by 4 bases, leaving 13 bases between them. The CDR3 reads CASSQDPRGSYNEQFF. The CDR3 DNA is TGCGCCAGCAGCCAAGATCCTAGGGGCAGTTACAATGAGCAGTTCTTC.

The chain employs TRBV4-2 and TRBJ1-4, with D possibly matching TRBD1 (5 bases). The CDR3 spans 14 residues. Germline CDR1 LGHNA, CDR2 YNFKEQ. V lost 4 bases, J lost 3 bases, and 9 bases lay in between. The CDR3 spells CASSPGVANEKLFF. The CDR3 coding sequence is TGTGCCAGCAGCCCGGGGGTGGCTAATGAAAAACTGTTTTTT.

The chain carries TRBV28 and TRBJ1-4; D uncertain. Germline V gene lookup returns CDR1 MDHEN and CDR2 SYDVKM. The CDR3 contains 16 residues. V was pared by 4 bases and J by 0 bases, with 12 bases between. In nucleotides, the CDR3 is TGTGCCAGCAGTTCCTACCAACAAGCAACTAATGAAAAACTGTTTTTT. Its translation: CASSSYQQATNEKLFF.

This chain uses TRBV3-1 (or the pseudogene TRBV3-2) with TRBJ2-7; maybe TRBD1 (5 bases). Trimming took off 3 bases at V and 5 bases at J, with 17 bases between the two ends. CDR3 length: 15 amino acids. Germline loops: CDR1 LGHDT, CDR2 YNNKEL (reference sequence). The CDR3 spells CASSHKPGHGHEQYF. Written as DNA, the CDR3 is TGTGCCAGCAGCCATAAGCCAGGGCACGGCCACGAGCAGTACTTC.

The chain recombines TRBV7-2 with TRBJ2-2, with unresolved D. V was shortened by 4 bases and J by 5 bases, with 11 bases between the two germline ends. Per germline, CDR1 SGHTA and CDR2 FQGNSA. The CDR3 has 14 residues. The CDR3 loop reads CASSSGPETGELFF. The CDR3 region has the DNA TGTGCCAGCAGCTCCGGGCCAGAAACCGGGGAGCTGTTTTTT. The whole variable domain, remainder taken from reference TRBV7-2 and TRBJ2-2, is GAGVSQSPSNKVTEKGKDVELRCDPISGHTALYWYRQSLGQGLEFLIYFQGNSAPDKSGLPSDRFSAERTGGSVSTLTIQRTQQEDSAVYLCASSSGPETGELFFGEGSRLTVL.

The J gene is TRBJ2-1, the V gene TRBV9; no clear D gene. The germline V and J ends were trimmed by 5 bases and 7 bases, with 13 bases remaining between them. The CDR3 runs to 13 residues. Germline V gene lookup returns CDR1 SGDLS and CDR2 YYNGEE. The CDR3 reads CASSASRANEQFF. The CDR3 DNA reads as TGTGCCAGCAGTGCAAGTAGAGCGAATGAGCAGTTCTTC. The full variable domain, completed using reference TRBV9 and TRBJ2-1, is DSGVTQTPKHLITATGQRVTLRCSPRSGDLSVYWYQQSLDQGLQFLIQYYNGEERAKGNILERFSAQQFPDLHSELNLSSLELGDSALYFCASSASRANEQFFGPGTRLTVL.

V and J are TRBV2 and TRBJ2-7, with TRBD2 matching 11 bases. V lost 0 bases and J lost 9; bases outside the gene matches: 7. The CDR3 covers 15 residues. Germline V CDR1 and CDR2: SNHLY, FYNNEI. The CDR3 reads CASSEAGLAGGTQYF. CDR3 coding DNA: TGTGCCAGCAGTGAAGCTGGGCTAGCGGGAGGAACGCAGTACTTC.

The chain is built from TRBV27 and TRBJ2-5, with 7 bases identical to TRBD1. The CDR3 sequence is 13 residues long. Trimming cost V 7 bases and J 2 bases; bases outside gene matches: 4. The germline V gene encodes CDR1 MNHEY and CDR2 SMNVEV (reference sequence). The CDR3 DNA is TGTGCCAGCACCCCGACAGGGCAAGAGACCCAGTACTTC. It translates to CASTPTGQETQYF.

This chain uses TRBV12-3 or TRBV12-4 with TRBJ1-2; D perhaps matches TRBD1 (6 bases). This CDR3 comprises 13 residues. V was clipped by 3 bases and J by 7 bases, with 12 bases between them. CDR3 in DNA: TGTGCCAGCAGTTTGGGGGCAGAGGGTGGCTACACCTTC. Translation: CASSLGAEGGYTF.

The chain joins TRBV28 to TRBJ2-4, with TRBD1 as a possible D gene (6 bases). Germline CDR1 is MDHEN and CDR2 is SYDVKM. V lost 4 bases to trimming and J lost 15 bases, with 10 bases between them. The CDR3 has 10 residues. The CDR3 reads CASSSDRTYF. The CDR3 nucleotides read TGTGCCAGCAGTTCGGACAGAACGTACTTC.

The chain uses TRBV19 and TRBJ2-1, with TRBD2 matching over 7 bases. Germline lookup yields CDR1 LNHDA and CDR2 SQIVND (reference sequence). This CDR3 comprises 15 residues. J lost 7 bases, V lost 8 bases, and 14 bases had no gene match. CDR3 in amino acids: CASQPVPGGGNEQFF. In nucleotides, the CDR3 is TGTGCCAGTCAACCTGTTCCCGGCGGGGGTAATGAGCAGTTCTTC.

The chain carries TRBV2 and TRBJ1-3; no clear D. This CDR3 region has 12 residues. CDR1 and CDR2 from the germline V gene are SNHLY and FYNNEI. V gave up 4 bases and J gave up 3 bases, with 4 bases separating them. In DNA, the CDR3 is TGTGCCAGCAGTGTGGATGGAAACACCATATATTTT. Protein: CASSVDGNTIYF.

The V and J genes are TRBV5-6 and TRBJ2-1; TRBD2 matches 14 bases. The CDR3 runs to 16 residues. Germline V gives CDR1 SGHDT, CDR2 YYEEEE. V lost 3 bases to trimming and J lost 6 bases; unmatched junction nucleotides: 5. CDR3 bases: TGTGCCAGCAGCTACCGGACTAGCGGGAGGTTCAATGAGCAGTTCTTC. Its protein product is CASSYRTSGRFNEQFF.

V usage is TRBV19 and J usage is TRBJ2-5, with a weak D call TRBD1 (6 bases). V lost 4 bases and J 5 bases, leaving 20 bases between the germline ends. The CDR3 is 16 amino acids. The V gene's germline CDR1 is LNHDA and CDR2 SQIVND (reference sequence). CDR3 DNA sequence: TGTGCCAGTAGTACCCGACCGACAGGCAGCCGGGAGACCCAGTACTTC. Its translation: CASSTRPTGSRETQYF.

On this clone: Other DNA sequences within the sample encode an identical CDR3. The chain is built from TRBV4-1 and TRBJ2-1; D call uncertain. The germline V gene has CDR1 MGHRA and CDR2 YSYEKL. The ends were cut back, 1 base at V and 3 bases at J, with 4 bases in the middle. The CDR3 is 13 amino acids. CDR3 nucleotides: TGCGCCAGCAGCCAAGTGGACTACAATGAGCAGTTCTTC. It codes for CASSQVDYNEQFF.

The CDR3 nucleotides read TGTGCCAGCAGTGTCCCTCACCACAGGGGGTCCTACGAGCAGTACTTC. It yields the protein CASSVPHHRGSYEQYF. The V gene is TRBV6-1, the J gene TRBJ2-7, with 8 bases that match TRBD1. The CDR3 contains 16 residues. The V and J ends lost 4 bases and 1 base, in that order; junction bases with no gene match: 9. CDR1 and CDR2 from the germline V gene are MNHNS and SASEGT.

This chain links TRBV27 with TRBJ1-5, with 7 bases aligning to TRBD1. The germline CDR1 and CDR2 sequences are MNHEY and SMNVEV (reference sequence). Trimming at V came to 6 bases and at J to 0 bases, leaving 5 bases not matched to a gene. CDR3 length: 15 residues. The CDR3 DNA is TGTGCCAGCAGGCCACAGGGGAGTAGCAATCAGCCCCAGCATTTT. Translating gives CASRPQGSSNQPQHF.

The chain employs TRBV28 and TRBJ1-5; tentative D call: TRBD1 (5 bases). In germline, CDR1 is MDHEN, CDR2 SYDVKM. Trimming shortened V by 2 bases and J by 4 bases, and 12 bases separated the two germline ends. CDR3 length equals 15 residues. The CDR3 coding sequence is TGTGCCAGCAGTTTACAGGGACCGCGTAATCAGCCCCAGCATTTT. Its translation is CASSLQGPRNQPQHF.